This record concerns one T cell receptor (beta chain) sequence. This clone was counted between two and nine times. Its specific antigen is unknown. No much larger clonotype is one base removed from it; base qualities were not supplied. Looking up the germline V gene (reference sequence) yields CDR1 LNHDA and CDR2 SQIVND. The germline ends are 6 bases apart after V is trimmed by 0 bases and J by 4 bases. The CDR3 spans 13 residues, from the cysteine through the phenylalanine. The CDR3 DNA has 39 bases and is translated from base 1. The cohort was made up of 500 to 850 healthy bone marrow donors. All cohort members were sampled while nominally healthy, although unrecorded immune exposures were likely present. The donor tested CMV seropositive and was one of the 289 seropositive cohort members. Every donor gave a peripheral blood sample, and the peripheral blood mononuclear cells from that sample were used for TCR beta sequencing. Genomic DNA was extracted from the blood cell samples with the Qiagen DNeasy Blood Extraction Kit.

The sample originates from a study of cytomegalovirus exposure and HLA in healthy donors (TCRdb year 2017). Background on the whole study: According to an earlier analysis of 450 to 650 of the donors, about 179 million T cells yielded 117 million unique TCR beta sequences and less than 300 Gb of sequence data. Along with the roughly 670-subject first cohort, a separate validation cohort of 120 different subjects was used. In a later genetic analysis, genome-wide SNP genotypes for about 55% of the roughly 700 donors were used, and that subset was treated as a discovery cohort. Among about 410 genotyped donors of the cohort, an average of about 240,000 unique TCR beta nucleotide sequences was sequenced per donor, of which 15% to 20% were non-productive. The study aimed to test whether cataloging public T cell receptors could reveal signatures of past pathogen exposure. Class I and class II HLA loci were covered by the typing at four-digit resolution. Every discovery cohort repertoire had been produced on one sequencing platform. To predict cytomegalovirus infection status, the study combined high-throughput TCR immunosequencing, statistical association of individual TCRs with disease status, and machine learning. Typing coverage differed by locus: A, B, C, DRB1 and DQB1 were typed in about 620-630 donors, DQA1 in 500 to 550, DPA1 in around 610, and DPB1 in 472. The study profiled the T cell repertoires of about 640 subjects by immunosequencing and related them to cytomegalovirus serostatus. A later analysis re-examined previously published TCR beta repertoires from 600 to 700 donors and added high-resolution HLA genotyping to investigate patterns of TCR occurrence. Among the approximately 400 genotyped donors, about 85% belonged to the genetic ancestry cluster associated with self-reported Caucasian donors. Because of strong linkage in the cohort, 5 or 6 DR-DQ haplotypes were treated as single units for association and clustering. Donor age, sex, ethnicity and CMV serostatus were compiled together with the repertoire data. Rather than drawing on any new phenotypic data, the later analysis identified candidate immune exposures from TCR beta sequences and the way those sequences occurred across donors. An early release that covered 640 HLA-typed donors contained about 300 gigabases of sequencing data and tens of millions of unique TCR sequences. In an earlier analysis of 550 to 700 of the donors, high-throughput TCR beta sequencing was used to judge whether each TCR beta V gene segment behaved as functional or pseudogenic.

What the research found in general, with its limitations: A later genetic analysis reported fewer N-insertions in productive TCRs among donors in an Asian-associated ancestry cluster than the approximately 670-donor mean. Correlated functional status among segregating V segments might be attributable to linkage disequilibrium, but an unknown experimental factor could not be ruled out. The authors suggested that the approach could potentially be generalized to other disease states and immunological phenotypes. According to a later analysis, parvovirus B19, influenza, CMV and Epstein-Barr virus appeared linked to several top co-occurrence clusters. Because counts were too low, roughly 17 rarely observed V segments, including chromosome 9 orphons, were left out of the earlier analysis of several hundred of the donors. An association between a missense DCLRE1C variant and V-gene and J-gene trimming of TCR beta chains was found in a later genetic analysis and replicated in an independent cohort. When HLA alleles, especially DR and DQ, strongly co-occurred, attributing TCR associations to individual alleles was difficult. A total of fewer than 200 TCR beta chains were listed by the study as associated with cytomegalovirus. A further reported finding was that TCR beta sequences accurately predicted the HLA-A and HLA-B alleles for most subjects in the first cohort. In a later analysis, 15,000 to 20,000 TCR beta sequences were associated with specific HLA alleles at a false discovery rate of 0.05. The presence/absence analyses assumed that sequencing depth was roughly uniform across donors, and that assumption may not be true. For the cohort, immune exposure information was limited to CMV serostatus. Most TCR sequences were observed very rarely across donors, whereas some public TCRs were present in many individuals. According to a later analysis, TCR association rates differed among HLA loci, with DRB1 alleles showing the most associated TCRs and HLA-C alleles showing the fewest. Some IMGT-functional V segments, including TRBV6-2 and TRBV6-3, could not be told apart with the 87-base-pair reads, so those segments were excluded. Because some donors lacked HLA typing at each locus, the association tests relied only on the typed subset. According to a later analysis, most CMV-associated TCR beta chains appeared to be HLA-restricted, and the HLA associations seemed to be driven largely by CMV exposure. This cohort had only TCR beta chains sequenced, and the lack of alpha or paired-chain data limited which features could be detected. In an earlier analysis of some 540 of the donors, most TCR beta V segments appeared in productive rearrangements about 90% or about 30% of the time, broadly matching IMGT annotations. In a later analysis, HLA-associated TCR beta chains were found to be more clonally expanded and to have lower generation probabilities than equally common non-associated chains. Cytomegalovirus status was reported to be diagnosed by the classifier with high specificity and sensitivity in both the original and validation cohorts. The sequencing pipeline was judged likely to have produced a cluster of highly shared sequence variants as a technical artifact. In vitro tests confirmed that a few of the cytomegalovirus-associated TCR beta chains recognize cytomegalovirus antigens.

The method behind the library was the immunoSEQ multiplex PCR assay. A mixture of 60 forward primers for TCR Vbeta segments and 13 reverse primers for TCR Jbeta segments was used in the multiplex PCR. A multiplex PCR assay on genomic DNA amplified the CDR3 region of rearranged TCR beta genes. The Illumina HiSeq System was used to sequence the amplified TCR beta libraries as 87-base-pair reads. Processing in the source paper ran as follows. A later analysis tallied some 79 million unique TCR beta chains across the 550 to 850 repertoires, and some 12 million of those chains were shared by two or more donors. Raw reads were error-corrected and collapsed into unique sequences by a nearest-neighbor algorithm in which closely related sequences were merged to remove PCR and sequencing errors. To assign V, D and J gene segments, CDR3 sequences were aligned to IMGT reference sequences. For a sequence to be retained, a match of at least six nucleotides was required to both a V gene segment and a J gene segment. Rearrangements were classified as productive when the CDR3 lacked stop codons and remained in frame with V and J, and all other rearrangements were classified as non-productive. Following IMGT convention, CDR3 was defined as the stretch from the second conserved V-encoded cysteine to the conserved J-encoded phenylalanine. Sequences without an unambiguous match to a single V gene segment were excluded from the earlier analysis of several hundred of the donors. An earlier analysis of fewer than 750 of the donors called V segments functional above 56.7% productive rearrangements and segregating when the between-donor standard deviation exceeded 5%. A statistical classification framework was developed to diagnose cytomegalovirus status using the catalog of TCR beta chain sequences. A later analysis assigned V and J genes by comparing TCR nucleotide sequences with IMGT/GENE-DB human TR gene sequences. Using the TCRdist pipeline, a later analysis assigned CDR3 sequences along with most-parsimonious VDJ recombination scenarios. In a later analysis, each TCR beta chain was defined by its CDR3 amino acid sequence together with its V-gene family, and reads without a unique V-gene family were excluded. A later analysis removed 600 or so highly shared, low-generation-probability nucleotide sequences to deal with suspected cross-contamination and a sequencing artifact. In a later analysis, a clonal expansion index for each public chain was calculated from normalized within-repertoire ranks of inferred template counts. A later analysis computed generation probabilities with a VDJ recombination model fitted to out-of-frame rearrangements, and checked the results against IGoR. In a later analysis, TCR-TCR, TCR-HLA and TCR-CMV co-occurrence was scored with hypergeometric tests, and a repertoire-size bias correction was applied to TCR pairs. In a later analysis, false discovery rates were estimated by permuting HLA or CMV assignments 20 times. In a later analysis, co-occurring TCRs were grouped with DBSCAN, and TCRdist sequence similarity was added when clustering was performed within HLA-allele-positive subsets. For co-occurrence clustering, repertoires with fewer than 30,000 or more than 120,000 public chains were excluded, along with roughly five repertoires with anomalous nucleotide sharing. TCRdb's version of the immuneACCESS table is confined to in-frame rearrangements and falls short of the full clone set. An unresolved V gene accounts for under half of the shortfall where checked; the remainder is of unknown origin. V, J and clone size reflect that table, while D and trimming were determined from the DNA. Here the sample has over 200,000 clones; about two thirds occur a single time. Roughly 2.5% of the sample belongs to the ten largest clones.

The chain joins TRBV19 to TRBJ1-2; a tentative D match to TRBD1 spans 6 bases. The sample was PBMCs. The TCR sequence derives from a man in his forties in good health and CMV-seropositive. The nucleotides read TGTGCCAGTAGTATAGAAGGGGGCTATGGCTACACCTTC. This translates into CASSIEGGYGYTF.